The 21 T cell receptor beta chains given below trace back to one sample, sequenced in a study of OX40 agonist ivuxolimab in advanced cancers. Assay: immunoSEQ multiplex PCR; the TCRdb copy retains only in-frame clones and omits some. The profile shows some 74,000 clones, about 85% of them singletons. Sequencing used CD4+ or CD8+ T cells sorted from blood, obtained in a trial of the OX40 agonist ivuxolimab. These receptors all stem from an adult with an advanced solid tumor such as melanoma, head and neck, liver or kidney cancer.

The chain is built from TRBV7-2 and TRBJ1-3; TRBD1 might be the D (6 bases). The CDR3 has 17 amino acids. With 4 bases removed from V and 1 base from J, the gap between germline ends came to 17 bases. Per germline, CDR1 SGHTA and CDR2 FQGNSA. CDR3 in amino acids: CASSSSQGSRSGNTIYF. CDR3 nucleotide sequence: TGTGCCAGCAGCTCCTCCCAGGGGAGCCGATCTGGAAACACCATATATTTT. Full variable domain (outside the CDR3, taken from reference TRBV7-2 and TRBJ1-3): GAGVSQSPSNKVTEKGKDVELRCDPISGHTALYWYRQSLGQGLEFLIYFQGNSAPDKSGLPSDRFSAERTGGSVSTLTIQRTQQEDSAVYLCASSSSQGSRSGNTIYFGEGSWLTVV.

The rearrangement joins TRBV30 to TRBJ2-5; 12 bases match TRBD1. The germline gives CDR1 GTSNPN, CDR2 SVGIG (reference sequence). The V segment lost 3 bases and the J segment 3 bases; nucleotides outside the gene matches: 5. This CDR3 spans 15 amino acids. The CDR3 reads CAWSRGTGGEETQYF. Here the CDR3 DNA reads TGTGCCTGGAGCCGTGGGACAGGGGGCGAAGAGACCCAGTACTTC. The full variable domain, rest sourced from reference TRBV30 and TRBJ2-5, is SQTIHQWPATLVQPVGSPLSLECTVEGTSNPNLYWYRQAAGRGLQLLFYSVGIGQISSEVPQNLSASRPQDRQFILSSKKLLLSDSGFYLCAWSRGTGGEETQYFGPGTRLLVL.

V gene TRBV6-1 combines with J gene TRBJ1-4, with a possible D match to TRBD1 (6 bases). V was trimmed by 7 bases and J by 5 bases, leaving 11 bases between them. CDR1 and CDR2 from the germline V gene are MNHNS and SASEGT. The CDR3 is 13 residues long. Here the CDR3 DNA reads TGTGCCAGCACTGACAGGTCGAATGAAAAACTGTTTTTT. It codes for CASTDRSNEKLFF.

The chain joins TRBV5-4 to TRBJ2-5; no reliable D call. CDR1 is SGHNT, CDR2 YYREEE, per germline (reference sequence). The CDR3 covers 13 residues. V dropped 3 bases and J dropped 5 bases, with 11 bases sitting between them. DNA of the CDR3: TGTGCCAGCAGCTCCTCCGGCATCGAGACCCAGTACTTC. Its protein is CASSSSGIETQYF.

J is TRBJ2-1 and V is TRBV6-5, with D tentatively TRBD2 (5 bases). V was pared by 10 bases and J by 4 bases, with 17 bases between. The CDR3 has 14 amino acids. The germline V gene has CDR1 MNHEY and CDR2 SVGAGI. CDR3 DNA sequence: TGTGCCATTGCCCGAGGGCCCCCTTACAATGAGCAGTTCTTC. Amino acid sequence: CAIARGPPYNEQFF.

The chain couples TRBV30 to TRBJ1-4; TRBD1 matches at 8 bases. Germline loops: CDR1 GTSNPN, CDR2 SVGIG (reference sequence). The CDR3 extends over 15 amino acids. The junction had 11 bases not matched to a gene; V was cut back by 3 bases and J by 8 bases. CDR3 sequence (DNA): TGTGCCTGGAGGAACCCGGACAGGGTATGGGAAAAACTGTTTTTT. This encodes CAWRNPDRVWEKLFF.

The CDR3 protein is CASSVGETLGEQYF. The CDR3 DNA sequence: TGTGCCAGCAGCGTTGGGGAGACCCTTGGGGAGCAGTACTTC. This chain connects TRBV9 to TRBJ2-7; tentatively, D is TRBD2 (5 bases). The CDR3 is 14 residues long. V lost 2 bases to trimming and J lost 7 bases, with 16 bases between them. The germline V gene encodes CDR1 SGDLS and CDR2 YYNGEE.

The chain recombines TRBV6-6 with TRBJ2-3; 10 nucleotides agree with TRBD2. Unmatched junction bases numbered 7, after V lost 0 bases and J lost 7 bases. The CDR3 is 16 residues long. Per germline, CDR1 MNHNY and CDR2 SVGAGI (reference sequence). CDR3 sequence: CASSYSLLAGTNTQYF. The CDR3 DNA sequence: TGTGCCAGCAGTTACTCATTACTAGCGGGGACAAATACGCAGTATTTT.

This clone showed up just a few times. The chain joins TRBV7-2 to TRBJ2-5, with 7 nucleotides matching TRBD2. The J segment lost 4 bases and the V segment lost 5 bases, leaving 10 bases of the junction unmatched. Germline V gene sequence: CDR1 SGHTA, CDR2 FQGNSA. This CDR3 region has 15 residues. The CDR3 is CASSPQSGDRETQYF. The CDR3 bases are TGTGCCAGCAGCCCCCAAAGCGGGGACCGAGAGACCCAGTACTTC.

The CDR3 region is CATPTGDRRNSPLHF. CDR3 in DNA: TGTGCCACCCCAACGGGGGACAGACGGAATTCACCCCTCCACTTT. This rearrangement joins TRBV2 to TRBJ1-6; 7 nucleotides match TRBD1. The CDR3 consists of 15 residues. The V gene's germline CDR1 is SNHLY and CDR2 FYNNEI. V lost 10 bases, J lost 7 bases, and 13 bases stayed unmatched.

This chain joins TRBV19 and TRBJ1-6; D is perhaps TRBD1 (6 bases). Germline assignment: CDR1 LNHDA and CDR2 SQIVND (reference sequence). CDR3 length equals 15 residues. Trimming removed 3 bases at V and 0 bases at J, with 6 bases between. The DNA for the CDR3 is TGTGCCAGTAGTATGGACAGCTCCTATAATTCACCCCTCCACTTT. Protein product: CASSMDSSYNSPLHF.

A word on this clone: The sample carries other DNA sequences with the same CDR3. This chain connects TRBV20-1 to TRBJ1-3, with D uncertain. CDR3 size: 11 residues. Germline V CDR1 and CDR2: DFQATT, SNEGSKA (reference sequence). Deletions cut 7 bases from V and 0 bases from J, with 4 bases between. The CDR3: CSVSSGNTIYF. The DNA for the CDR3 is TGCAGTGTCAGCTCTGGAAACACCATATATTTT.

The CDR3 DNA reads as TGTGCCTGGAGTGTACGAGAGGGGGTGGTTAGGGCTTTCTTT. As protein: CAWSVREGVVRAFF. The chain carries TRBV30 and TRBJ1-1; D is possibly TRBD1 (6 bases). The CDR3 extends over 14 amino acids. Per the germline V gene, CDR1 is GTSNPN and CDR2 is SVGIG (reference sequence). The V end lost 0 bases, the J end lost 11 bases, and 19 bases lay between the germline ends. Full variable domain (rest looked up from reference TRBV30 and TRBJ1-1): SQTIHQWPATLVQPVGSPLSLECTVEGTSNPNLYWYRQAAGRGLQLLFYSVGIGQISSEVPQNLSASRPQDRQFILSSKKLLLSDSGFYLCAWSVREGVVRAFFGQGTRLTVV.

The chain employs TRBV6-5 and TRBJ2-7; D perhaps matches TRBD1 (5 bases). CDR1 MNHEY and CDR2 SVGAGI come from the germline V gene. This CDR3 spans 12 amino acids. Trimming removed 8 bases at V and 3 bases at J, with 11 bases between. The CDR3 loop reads CASSWGGYEQYF. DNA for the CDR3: TGTGCCAGCTCTTGGGGCGGCTACGAGCAGTACTTC.

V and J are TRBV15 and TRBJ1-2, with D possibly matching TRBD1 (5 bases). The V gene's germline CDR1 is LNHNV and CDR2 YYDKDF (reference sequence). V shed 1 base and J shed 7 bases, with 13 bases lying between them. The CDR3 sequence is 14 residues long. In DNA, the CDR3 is TGTGCCACCAGCAGAGCGTCGGGGGTTATTGGCTACACCTTC. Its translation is CATSRASGVIGYTF.

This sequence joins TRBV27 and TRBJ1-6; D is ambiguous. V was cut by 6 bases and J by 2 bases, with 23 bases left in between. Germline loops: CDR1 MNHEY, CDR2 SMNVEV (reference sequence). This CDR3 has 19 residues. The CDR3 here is CASRYSRAPERPYNSPLHF. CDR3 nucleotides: TGTGCCAGCAGATATTCCCGGGCCCCGGAGCGCCCCTATAATTCACCCCTCCACTTT.

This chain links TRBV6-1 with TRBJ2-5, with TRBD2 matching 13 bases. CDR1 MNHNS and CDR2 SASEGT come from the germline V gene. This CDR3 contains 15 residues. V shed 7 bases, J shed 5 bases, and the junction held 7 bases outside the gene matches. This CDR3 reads CASNQLAGGRETQYF. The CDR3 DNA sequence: TGTGCCAGCAACCAACTAGCGGGGGGGCGGGAGACCCAGTACTTC.

The CDR3 coding sequence is TGTGCCAGCAGCGTAGGCGGAGGGATTGCCTACGAGCAGTACTTC. Translation gives CASSVGGGIAYEQYF. The chain uses TRBV9 and TRBJ2-7, with D perhaps matching TRBD2 (6 bases). CDR3 size: 15 residues. CDR1 SGDLS and CDR2 YYNGEE come from the germline V gene. V lost 0 bases and J lost 2, with 12 bases in between.

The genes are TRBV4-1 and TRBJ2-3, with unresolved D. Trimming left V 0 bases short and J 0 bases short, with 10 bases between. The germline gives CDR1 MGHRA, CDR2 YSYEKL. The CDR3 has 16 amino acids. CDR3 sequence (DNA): TGCGCCAGCAGCCAAGAACGGTGGGGTAGCACAGATACGCAGTATTTT. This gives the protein CASSQERWGSTDTQYF.

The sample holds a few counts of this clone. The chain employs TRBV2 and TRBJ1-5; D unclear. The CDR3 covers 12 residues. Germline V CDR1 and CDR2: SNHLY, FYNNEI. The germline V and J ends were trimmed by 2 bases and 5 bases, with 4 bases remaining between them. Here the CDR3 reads CASSETYQPQHF. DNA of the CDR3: TGTGCCAGCAGTGAAACGTATCAGCCCCAGCATTTT.

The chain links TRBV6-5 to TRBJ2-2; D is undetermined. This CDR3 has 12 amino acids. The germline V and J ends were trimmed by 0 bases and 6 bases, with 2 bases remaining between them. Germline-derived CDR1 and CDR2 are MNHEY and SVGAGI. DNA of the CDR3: TGTGCCAGCAGTTACTCTCCCGGGGAGCTGTTTTTT. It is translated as CASSYSPGELFF.